Here is one TCR beta chain with its context. Sequenced by immunoSEQ multiplex PCR; TCRdb stores in-frame clones only, minus some. The data show roughly 92,000 clones, approximately 95% seen once. The data derive from a study of technical replicates of blood from a few donors. The V segment lost 5 bases and the J segment 5 bases; nucleotides outside the gene matches: 7. Germline-derived CDR1 and CDR2 are SGHTA and FQGTGA. The CDR3 totals 15 residues. This clonotype was obtained from a human donor in good health. What was sequenced was T cells isolated from PBMCs. V usage is TRBV7-3 and J usage is TRBJ2-2; TRBD1 matches 8 bases. CDR3 DNA sequence: TGTGCCAGCAGCCGAGGACAGGGATCAACCGGGGAGCTGTTTTTT. It is translated as CASSRGQGSTGELFF.